The TCR beta chain described here comes from a study of T cells in Graves' hyperthyroidism and ophthalmopathy. There were TCR beta CDR3 regions amplified from RNA transcripts. HTBI primers drove first-round RT-PCR of the TCR CDR3. Via MiXCR, TCRdb re-called the multiplex PCR reads, giving one row per CDR3 protein. The data show roughly 700,000 distinct CDR3 sequences, 17% seen once. This clonotype was counted at least ten times. The antigen remains undetermined. Among the patients, aged 18 to 65, hyperthyroidism was newly diagnosed and had lasted under 2 months. Study-level points and caveats: Blood also showed most of the thyroid clonotypes that were expanded above 0.001.

The sequence came from a man aged 50-60 years with Graves' hyperthyroidism. The source material was blood.

The CDR3 DNA is TGTGCCAGCAGGAAAGGGGAGGTAGATACGCAGTATTTT. Amino acid sequence: CASRKGEVDTQYF. V gene TRBV7-2 combines with J gene TRBJ2-3; D may be TRBD2 (6 bases). Germline V gives CDR1 SGHTA, CDR2 FQGNSA. This CDR3 is built from 13 residues. V lost 6 bases to trimming and J lost 5 bases, with 12 bases between them. The full variable domain, completed using reference TRBV7-2 and TRBJ2-3, is GAGVSQSPSNKVTEKGKDVELRCDPISGHTALYWYRQSLGQGLEFLIYFQGNSAPDKSGLPSDRFSAERTGGSVSTLTIQRTQQEDSAVYLCASRKGEVDTQYFGPGTRLTVL.